This TCR beta chain was profiled in a study of T-cell reconstitution after alpha-beta-depleted transplantation in children. Preparation of the TCRbeta library used unique molecular identifiers. MiXCR, applied by TCRdb to the PCR reads, yields one record per CDR3 protein. The table includes about 250,000 distinct CDR3 sequences, 24% detected once. Sequences were derived from PBMCs, mostly from graft donor cells, sampled 360 days after TCRalphabeta/CD19-depleted stem cell transplant. The origin of this receptor is a female patient younger than 10 who had a stem cell transplant for congenital amegakaryocytic thrombocytopenia, so the T cells may come from the graft donor.

The CDR3 nucleotides are TGTGCCAGCAGCTTCTCCGGGCCACCCTCGGGGCAGTTCTTC. Translation gives CASSFSGPPSGQFF. The chain joins TRBV11-3 to TRBJ2-1, with unresolved D. This CDR3 is 14 amino acids long. Germline-derived CDR1 and CDR2 are SGHNT and YENEEA. V was clipped by 3 bases and J by 12 bases, with 18 bases between them.